This entry concerns a single T cell receptor beta chain. In TCRdb, the RT-PCR reads were re-called with MiXCR into one record per CDR3 protein. The repertoire includes about 200,000 distinct CDR3 sequences, less than 50% of them detected once, and 11% sits in the top ten. Per germline, CDR1 MGHRA and CDR2 YSYEKL. V was cut by 1 base and J by 0 bases, with 10 bases left in between. The CDR3 has 16 amino acids. This specimen belongs to a study of patients and donors after allogeneic stem cell transplantation. This sequence joins TRBV4-1 and TRBJ1-3; unclear D gene. The source is a human donor who was either an allogeneic HSCT recipient or a stem cell or donor lymphocyte infusion donor (not recorded which). It is not recorded whose cells these are; they may come from a transplant donor. The sample was blood, either unsorted or a sorted T cell fraction (not recorded which). The CDR3 here is CASSQVNTGSGNTIYF. CDR3 in DNA: TGCGCCAGCAGCCAAGTGAATACGGGCTCTGGAAACACCATATATTTT.